Following are 23 T cell receptor beta chains from one sample sequenced in a study of breast tumors, draining lymph nodes, adjacent tissues (dated by TCRdb to the mid-2010s). The method behind the library was multiplex PCR. TCRdb lists the instrument as Illumina HiSeq 2000. TCRdb ran its own pipeline on the public reads, namely fastp trimming at Q25 and MiXCR clone calling, and kept in-frame beta chains. Rows with one shared CDR3 protein collapse into an entry with the most common genes and DNA. Recorded for this sample are 150,000 to 200,000 distinct CDR3 sequences; roughly 30% of them occurred a single time. The ten largest clones represent around 4.5% of the sample. Lymph node samples came from the axillary draining lymph nodes of breast cancer patients. Sequenced sample: axillary lymph node tissue. The origin of the receptors is a female donor with breast cancer. Some clones in this sample may be carry-over from other donors' samples.

Regarding this clonotype: A much larger clone lies a single base off, so this may be a read error. The chain joins TRBV3-1 to TRBJ1-3; D unclear. The CDR3 consists of 15 residues. Germline CDR1 is LGHDT and CDR2 is YNNKEL (reference sequence). The V and J ends lost 2 bases and 2 bases respectively, with 10 bases between them. CDR3 sequence reads: CASSQTKMAGNTIYF. In DNA form, the CDR3 reads TGTGCCAGCAGCCAAACGAAAATGGCTGGAAACACCATATATTTT.

Points on this clonotype: A junction boundary mismatches the germline segment, possibly from a read error. The chain carries TRBV7-7 and TRBJ2-7, with 7 positions matching TRBD1. Germline V gene lookup returns CDR1 SSHAT and CDR2 FNYEAQ (reference sequence). The CDR3 length is 14 residues. In nucleotides, the CDR3 is TGTGCTAGCAGCTCCGGGACAGAAAACTACGAGCAGTACTTC. Its translation: CASSSGTENYEQYF. Complete variable domain (other parts from reference TRBV7-7 and TRBJ2-7): GAGVSQSPRYKVTKRGQDVTLRCDPISSHATLYWYQQALGQGPEFLTYFNYEAQPDKSGLPSDRFSAERPEGSISTLTIQRTEQRDSAMYRCASSSGTENYEQYFGPGTRLTVT.

This clonotype was seen many times. J is TRBJ1-2 and V is TRBV6-5; TRBD1 matches 10 bases. V gave up 6 bases and J gave up 14 bases; unmatched junction bases: 12. Germline V lookup: CDR1 MNHEY, CDR2 SVGAGI. This CDR3 comprises 13 residues. The CDR3 nucleotides are TGTGCCAGCAGACAGACAGGGGGCCCACTTTTGACCTTC. This gives the protein CASRQTGGPLLTF.

This clonotype was found many times. The rearrangement joins TRBV12-3 or TRBV12-4 to TRBJ2-3; no definite D call. CDR3 size: 14 residues. V lost 1 base, J lost 3 bases, and 8 bases lay in between. The chain's CDR3 is CASSLEFVTDTQYF. CDR3 bases: TGTGCCAGCAGTTTAGAGTTTGTGACAGATACGCAGTATTTT.

J is TRBJ2-4 and V is TRBV15; TRBD2 might be the D (7 bases). The CDR3 runs 17 residues. Per germline, CDR1 LNHNV and CDR2 YYDKDF (reference sequence). V was trimmed by 5 bases and J by 2 bases, leaving 19 bases between them. CDR3 region: CATSPEGGGSSKNIQYF. Here the CDR3 DNA reads TGTGCCACCAGCCCGGAGGGGGGGGGGAGCTCCAAAAACATTCAGTACTTC.

This clonotype was observed at least ten times. V and J are TRBV11-2 and TRBJ2-1; D remains unclear. Germline CDR1 reads SGHAT; CDR2 reads FQNNGV. Trimming took 3 bases from V and 9 from J, leaving 9 bases between them. The length of the CDR3 is 12 residues. CDR3 coding DNA: TGTGCCAGCAGCTTCGACTTCGGTGAGCAGTTCTTC. Its protein product is CASSFDFGEQFF.

The V gene is TRBV6-1, the J gene TRBJ1-6; TRBD1 is a possible D gene (5 bases). The CDR3 runs to 16 residues. Germline CDR1 MNHNS, CDR2 SASEGT. The CDR3 sequence is CESSILSGFGGSPLHF. CDR3 nucleotide sequence: TGTGAGAGCAGTATCCTCTCGGGGTTCGGGGGTTCACCCCTCCACTTT.

This chain links TRBV29-1 with TRBJ2-1; 9 bases fit TRBD2. Trimming at V came to 4 bases and at J to 4 bases, leaving 8 bases not matched to a gene. Germline assignment: CDR1 SQVTM and CDR2 ANQGSEA. This CDR3 comprises 15 residues. The CDR3 loop is CSVAAGGPSYNEQFF. The CDR3 nucleotides are TGCAGCGTTGCGGCGGGGGGGCCCTCGTACAATGAGCAGTTCTTC.

To note about this clonotype: This may come from a read error, since a much larger clone is one base off. The chain is built from TRBV6-6 and TRBJ1-3, with D perhaps matching TRBD1 (6 bases). This CDR3 is 12 amino acids long. The germline V gene encodes CDR1 MNHNY and CDR2 SVGAGI (reference sequence). CDR3 nucleotide sequence: TGTGCCGGCAGTTCCTCAGGGGACCCTTTAACTTTT. This codes for CAGSSSGDPLTF.

This clonotype was detected only a few times. CDR3 residues: CASSPGVRVGQEYNEQFF. As DNA, the CDR3 is TGTGCCAGCTCACCAGGGGTGCGAGTAGGACAGGAGTACAATGAGCAGTTCTTC. The gene calls are TRBV18 and TRBJ2-1; 7 bases are shared with TRBD1. The V gene end was trimmed by 2 bases and the J gene end by 4 bases; junction bases not matched to a gene: 14. The CDR3 length is 18 residues. Looked up from germline, CDR1 is KGHSH and CDR2 is LQKENI.

The gene calls are TRBV6-5 and TRBJ2-5, with 14 nucleotides matching TRBD2. The V and J ends lost 5 bases and 4 bases, in that order; junction bases with no gene match: 6. The CDR3 has 16 amino acids. Germline-derived CDR1 and CDR2 are MNHEY and SVGAGI. In nucleotides, the CDR3 is TGTGCCAGCAGTGAAGTTGGACTAGCGGGGGGAGAGACCCAGTACTTC. Protein: CASSEVGLAGGETQYF.

This clonotype was detected ten times or more. The chain employs TRBV6-2 or TRBV6-3 and TRBJ1-2; D is ambiguous. The CDR3 totals 12 residues. Trimming removed 4 bases at V and 5 bases at J, with 8 bases between. Germline CDR1 is MNHEY and CDR2 is SVGEGT. The CDR3: CASSSPRYGYTF. DNA of the CDR3: TGTGCCAGCAGTTCACCGAGATATGGCTACACCTTC.

Many counts were recorded for this clonotype. The gene calls are TRBV19 and TRBJ1-5, with D maybe TRBD1 (5 bases). The CDR3 extends over 12 amino acids. CDR1 is LNHDA, CDR2 SQIVND, per germline (reference sequence). The V end was cut by 11 bases, the J end by 10 bases, with 18 bases between. This CDR3 reads CACSLSTVPQHF. CDR3 DNA sequence: TGTGCCTGTTCCCTTTCGACAGTTCCCCAGCATTTT.

The rearrangement links TRBV7-8 to TRBJ1-2, with D perhaps TRBD1 (5 bases). The V and J ends lost 1 base and 6 bases respectively, with 15 bases between them. In germline, CDR1 is SGHVS, CDR2 FQNEAQ. The CDR3 runs 15 residues. CDR3 bases: TGTGCCAGCAGCTTAGTCGCGACAAAGGGGCATGGCTACACCTTC. Translated, it gives CASSLVATKGHGYTF.

The chain uses TRBV6-2 or TRBV6-3 and TRBJ2-4, with 9 bases identical to TRBD2. The CDR3 covers 17 residues. V shed 2 bases, J shed 2 bases, and the junction held 7 bases outside the gene matches. Germline V gives CDR1 MNHEY, CDR2 SVGEGT. The CDR3 sequence is CASSYVASGISKNIQYF. In DNA, the CDR3 is TGTGCCAGCAGTTACGTGGCTAGCGGGATCTCCAAAAACATTCAGTACTTC.

The gene calls are TRBV20-1 and TRBJ1-2; 8 bases line up with TRBD1. J was trimmed by 8 bases and V by 3 bases; bases with no gene match: 8. CDR3 length: 13 residues. Germline values: CDR1 DFQATT, CDR2 SNEGSKA (reference sequence). The CDR3 region is CSARGWTGKGYTF. CDR3 in DNA: TGCAGTGCTAGGGGATGGACAGGGAAAGGCTACACCTTC.

The chain is built from TRBV6-5 and TRBJ2-2, with TRBD1 identical over 8 bases. The CDR3 has 16 residues. After removal of 6 bases from V and 3 bases from J, the junction contained 9 bases not matched to a gene. CDR1 and CDR2 (germline): MNHEY, SVGAGI. For the CDR3, the DNA is TGTGCCAGCAGCCCGGGACAGGTCCAGGACACCGGGGAGCTGTTTTTT. This encodes CASSPGQVQDTGELFF.

This clonotype was seen many times. The chain recombines TRBV12-3 or TRBV12-4 with TRBJ2-1; unclear D gene. Trimming took 3 bases from V and 9 from J, leaving 15 bases between them. The CDR3 is 14 amino acids. CDR3 nucleotide sequence: TGTGCCAGCAGTTTGGCTAGTGGTCGCTCTGAGCAGTTCTTC. Its translation: CASSLASGRSEQFF.

This clonotype occurred once. The CDR3 sequence is CASRWGAGEGTDTQYF. For the CDR3, the DNA is TGTGCCAGCAGGTGGGGCGCGGGGGAAGGCACAGATACGCAGTATTTT. V usage is TRBV4-2 and J usage is TRBJ2-3, with TRBD2 matching over 7 bases. Germline values: CDR1 LGHNA, CDR2 YNFKEQ. V was pared by 6 bases and J by 1 base, with 10 bases of the junction left unmatched. The CDR3 has 16 residues.

The J gene is TRBJ1-2, the V gene TRBV5-4; TRBD1 is a possible D gene (6 bases). This CDR3 comprises 14 residues. CDR1 SGHNT and CDR2 YYREEE come from the germline V gene (reference sequence). Trimming took 3 bases from V and 2 from J, leaving 11 bases between them. The CDR3 spells CASSWDILNYGYTF. Here the CDR3 DNA reads TGTGCCAGCAGCTGGGACATACTAAACTATGGCTACACCTTC.

This clonotype was seen a few times. A much larger clone lies a single base off, so this may be a read error. This sequence joins TRBV2 and TRBJ2-1; a possible D gene is TRBD1 (6 bases). Germline-derived CDR1 and CDR2 are SNHLY and FYNNEI. CDR3 length: 16 amino acids. In DNA form, the CDR3 reads TGTGCCAGCGGGAAATGGCGGCAGGGGAACGCCAATGGGCAGTTCTTC. Protein product: CASGKWRQGNANGQFF.

A remark on this clonotype: A much larger clone lies one base from this, so it may be a read error. The CDR3 end shows no conserved phenylalanine or tryptophan, and so a read error is likely. The genes are TRBV18 and TRBJ1-2; D gene unclear. The germline V and J ends were trimmed by 3 bases and 7 bases, with 12 bases remaining between them. The V gene's germline CDR1 is KGHSH and CDR2 LQKENI. The CDR3 totals 13 residues. For the CDR3, the DNA is TGTGCCAGCTCACCTGGAAACGCGGGTGGCTACACCTCC. Translated, it gives CASSPGNAGGYTS.

About this clonotype itself: Likely a read error: the CDR3 ends without its conserved phenylalanine or tryptophan. No DNA is shown, since the ends of the CDR3 on it are uncertain; the CDR3 is the one TCRdb lists. The genes are TRBV5-4 and TRBJ1-2. Ends included, the CDR3 has 14 residues. CDR1 is SGHNT, CDR2 YYREEE, per germline (reference sequence). CDR3 protein: CASSLVHSNYGYIS.